These 19 T cell receptor beta chains came from one sample sequenced in a study of patients and donors after allogeneic stem cell transplantation. TCRdb analysed the RT-PCR reads with MiXCR anew, one entry per CDR3 protein. The sample shows more than 150,000 distinct CDR3 sequences, 41% of them seen only once. Material for sequencing was blood, either unsorted or a sorted T cell fraction (not recorded which). These TCRs come from a human donor who was either an allogeneic HSCT recipient or a stem cell or donor lymphocyte infusion donor (not recorded which). It is not recorded whose cells these are; they may come from a transplant donor.

The V gene is TRBV29-1, the J gene TRBJ2-1; no clear D. V lost 4 bases and J lost 8, with 9 bases in between. This CDR3 is built from 11 residues. From germline, CDR1 is SQVTM and CDR2 ANQGSEA. The CDR3 DNA follows: TGCAGCGTTGTCAATGTGGATGAGCAGTTCTTC. Translating it yields CSVVNVDEQFF.

This clonotype showed up just a few times. V usage is TRBV12-3 or TRBV12-4 and J usage is TRBJ1-4; 8 nucleotides line up with TRBD1. V dropped 1 base and J dropped 1; count of bases not matched to a gene: 5. There are 17 residues in the CDR3. DNA of the CDR3: TGTGCCAGCAGTTTAGTTCTACAGGGGGAAACTAATGAAAAACTGTTTTTT. This sequence encodes CASSLVLQGETNEKLFF.

This clonotype has a handful of counts. The CDR3 DNA sequence: TGTGCCAGCAGCGGCCACCCCTTACAACGGGATGGAAACACCATATATTTT. Amino acids: CASSGHPLQRDGNTIYF. The J gene is TRBJ1-3, the V gene TRBV9; D uncertain. The CDR3 is made up of 17 amino acids. Germline V CDR1 and CDR2: SGDLS, YYNGEE. Trimming removed 3 bases at V and 3 bases at J, with 19 bases between. Filled out from reference TRBV9 and TRBJ1-3, the complete variable domain reads DSGVTQTPKHLITATGQRVTLRCSPRSGDLSVYWYQQSLDQGLQFLIQYYNGEERAKGNILERFSAQQFPDLHSELNLSSLELGDSALYFCASSGHPLQRDGNTIYFGEGSWLTVV.

This clonotype appeared once. A read error may account for a junction end that differs from germline. This sequence joins TRBV28 and TRBJ1-5, with D maybe TRBD1 (6 bases). CDR1 and CDR2 (germline): MDHEN, SYDVKM. The CDR3 totals 15 residues. The CDR3 spells CASSYARGGDQHQHF. The CDR3 DNA is TGTGCCAGCAGTTACGCCCGGGGGGGCGATCAGCACCAGCATTTT.

This clonotype was detected a few times. The V gene is TRBV6-5, the J gene TRBJ1-4, with TRBD1 as a possible D gene (5 bases). CDR1 MNHEY and CDR2 SVGAGI come from the germline V gene. Trimming shortened V by 6 bases and J by 5 bases, and 13 bases separated the two germline ends. The CDR3 sequence is 14 residues long. The CDR3 coding sequence is TGTGCCAGCAGCCTCGGGACGACGAATGAAAAACTGTTTTTT. Amino acid sequence: CASSLGTTNEKLFF.

This clonotype has a handful of counts. CDR3 bases: TGCGCCAGCAGCCAAGAAGGGGCACTCCTCTCTGGAAACACCATATATTTT. Encoded protein: CASSQEGALLSGNTIYF. The V call is TRBV4-1, the J call TRBJ1-3, with D possibly being TRBD1 (5 bases). CDR3 length equals 17 residues. V was pared by 0 bases and J by 0 bases, with 12 bases between. Germline-derived CDR1 and CDR2 are MGHRA and YSYEKL.

CDR3 residues: CSVEWGDGNTIYF. Here the CDR3 DNA reads TGCAGCGTTGAATGGGGAGATGGAAACACCATATATTTT. The chain combines TRBV29-1 with TRBJ1-3; no firm D call. There are 13 residues in the CDR3. Between the trimmed V and J ends, which lost 2 bases and 3 bases, there was a span of 8 bases. Germline values: CDR1 SQVTM, CDR2 ANQGSEA.

This clonotype was picked up a small number of times. The rearrangement links TRBV5-5 to TRBJ2-1; D is ambiguous. CDR1 SGHKS and CDR2 YYEKEE come from the germline V gene (reference sequence). The CDR3 has 14 residues. V was clipped by 7 bases and J by 0 bases, with 11 bases between them. CDR3 nucleotides: TGTGCCAGCGTCCAAGATATCTCCTACAATGAGCAGTTCTTC. Translating it yields CASVQDISYNEQFF.

The J gene is TRBJ1-2, the V gene TRBV7-8, with D possibly being TRBD1 (5 bases). Germline V CDR1 and CDR2: SGHVS, FQNEAQ. The ends were cut back, 0 bases at V and 8 bases at J, with 13 bases in the middle. The CDR3 has 14 residues. CDR3 nucleotide sequence: TGTGCCAGCAGCTTAGCGGGGCTTAAGACGGGCTACACCTTC. Translation gives CASSLAGLKTGYTF.

The gene calls are TRBV6-1 and TRBJ2-3; D ambiguous. CDR3 size: 13 residues. The V and J ends lost 3 bases and 6 bases respectively, with 10 bases between them. From germline, CDR1 is MNHNS and CDR2 SASEGT. CDR3 protein: CASSDTLRDTQYF. The CDR3, as DNA: TGTGCCAGCAGTGACACTTTAAGGGATACGCAGTATTTT.

This clonotype came up once. A much larger clone lies a single base off, so this may be a read error. J is TRBJ1-1 and V is TRBV29-1; 10 bases match TRBD1. The V gene's germline CDR1 is SQVTM and CDR2 ANQGSEA. The CDR3 runs to 14 residues. CDR3: CSFDRGRFITEAFF. The CDR3 bases are TGCAGCTTTGACAGGGGGCGCTTCATCACTGAAGCTTTCTTT.

This chain uses TRBV15 with TRBJ2-7; D is possibly TRBD1 (6 bases). The CDR3 totals 12 residues. Germline loops: CDR1 LNHNV, CDR2 YYDKDF (reference sequence). The V end was cut by 5 bases, the J end by 5 bases, with 10 bases between. The CDR3 DNA sequence: TGTGCCACCAGCGGAACAGGGCACGAGCAGTACTTC. Translation gives CATSGTGHEQYF.

The chain joins TRBV28 to TRBJ2-7; TRBD1 aligns across 7 bases. The CDR3 totals 15 residues. Germline lookup yields CDR1 MDHEN and CDR2 SYDVKM. The V segment lost 3 bases and the J segment 2 bases; nucleotides outside the gene matches: 7. This CDR3 is CASSFGLGQTYEQYF. The CDR3 DNA is TGTGCCAGCAGTTTCGGCCTGGGACAGACCTACGAGCAGTACTTC.

This chain uses TRBV24-1 with TRBJ2-2; TRBD2 aligns across 13 bases. After removal of 7 bases from V and 5 bases from J, the junction contained 12 bases not matched to a gene. There are 18 residues in the CDR3. The germline V gene has CDR1 KGHDR and CDR2 SFDVKD. DNA of the CDR3: TGTGCCACCAGCGCGCCCGGACTAGCGGGAGAGAGGACCGGGGAGCTGTTTTTT. This encodes CATSAPGLAGERTGELFF.

This clonotype was seen at least ten times. The chain uses TRBV12-3 or TRBV12-4 and TRBJ1-1; D gene unclear. V lost 2 bases and J 0 bases, leaving 1 base between the germline ends. The CDR3 is made up of 12 amino acids. The CDR3 DNA follows: TGTGCCAGCAGTTTAATGAACACTGAAGCTTTCTTT. Amino acids: CASSLMNTEAFF.

This clonotype has just one count. The chain carries TRBV29-1 and TRBJ2-5; 7 bases match TRBD2. Germline V gene lookup returns CDR1 SQVTM and CDR2 ANQGSEA. This CDR3 region has 13 residues. With V trimmed by 7 bases and J by 4 bases, 9 bases remained unmatched. The DNA for the CDR3 is TGCAGCGCCGAAGGGGAGGGCGGAGAGACCCAGTACTTC. Encoded protein: CSAEGEGGETQYF.

This clonotype was seen a few times. V gene TRBV9 combines with J gene TRBJ2-7; D call uncertain. The CDR3 runs 16 residues. V lost 0 bases to trimming and J lost 0 bases, with 13 bases between them. In germline, CDR1 is SGDLS, CDR2 YYNGEE. Here the CDR3 DNA reads TGTGCCAGCAGCGTAGACGGCGGCATGATCTCCTACGAGCAGTACTTC. Protein product: CASSVDGGMISYEQYF. Together with reference TRBV9 and TRBJ2-7, the CDR3 gives the full variable domain: DSGVTQTPKHLITATGQRVTLRCSPRSGDLSVYWYQQSLDQGLQFLIQYYNGEERAKGNILERFSAQQFPDLHSELNLSSLELGDSALYFCASSVDGGMISYEQYFGPGTRLTVT.

This clonotype was seen only a few times. Here the CDR3 DNA reads TGTGCCAGCAGCGCAGCAGGGGGCGCGGGCTATGGCTACACCTTC. Translated: CASSAAGGAGYGYTF. The chain uses TRBV11-1 and TRBJ1-2; 8 bases are shared with TRBD1. Germline V gene sequence: CDR1 SGHAT, CDR2 FQDESV (reference sequence). V was clipped by 5 bases and J by 4 bases; unmatched bases: 9. The length of the CDR3 is 15 residues.

In this sample, this clonotype turned up a few times. This sequence joins TRBV6-5 and TRBJ1-1; TRBD1 aligns across 10 bases. The CDR3 extends over 16 amino acids. The ends lost 5 bases at V and 2 bases at J; junction bases unmatched: 8. Germline CDR1 and CDR2: MNHEY and SVGAGI. The CDR3 DNA reads as TGTGCCAGCAGTCCCTCGACAGGGGGCCGAAACACTGAAGCTTTCTTT. Its translation: CASSPSTGGRNTEAFF.